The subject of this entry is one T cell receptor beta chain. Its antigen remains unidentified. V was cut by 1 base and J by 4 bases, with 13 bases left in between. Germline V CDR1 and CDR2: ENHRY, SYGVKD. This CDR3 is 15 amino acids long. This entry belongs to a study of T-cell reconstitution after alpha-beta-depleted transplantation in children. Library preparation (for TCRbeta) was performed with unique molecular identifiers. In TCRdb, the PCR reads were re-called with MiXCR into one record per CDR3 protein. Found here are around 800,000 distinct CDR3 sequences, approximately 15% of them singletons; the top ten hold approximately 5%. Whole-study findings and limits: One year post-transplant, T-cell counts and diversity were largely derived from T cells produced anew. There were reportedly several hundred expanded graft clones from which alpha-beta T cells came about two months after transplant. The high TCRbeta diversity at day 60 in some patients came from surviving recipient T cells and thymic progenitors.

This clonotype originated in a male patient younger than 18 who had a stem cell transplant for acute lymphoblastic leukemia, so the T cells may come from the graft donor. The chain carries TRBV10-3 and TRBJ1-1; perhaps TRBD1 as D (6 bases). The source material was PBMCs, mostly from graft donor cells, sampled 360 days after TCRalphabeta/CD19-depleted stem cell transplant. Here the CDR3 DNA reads TGTGCCATCAGTGAGTGGGGGGCCGGGAGCACTGAAGCTTTCTTT. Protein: CAISEWGAGSTEAFF.